In this sample, the clone carrying this TCR beta chain turned up a few times. The antigen remains unidentified. The data derive from a study of cytotoxic CD8 clonotypes in ibrutinib-treated CLL. Whole-study context: Partial responses totalled 24 and complete responses 2; after median approximately 64 months, approximately 15 remained remitted and approximately twelve progressed. Response samples were obtained once patients had received a median 12 months of treatment, range 6 to 36.

Depths of 1 in 200,000 to 1 in 1 million T cells were the sequencing target. Some clones are missing from TCRdb's copy, which holds only in-frame ones; the method was immunoSEQ multiplex PCR. The data contain roughly 49,000 clones, over 80% of them singletons. Study findings and constraints: Private clonotypes, not public ones, expanded at ibrutinib response.

The junction had 9 bases not matched to a gene; V was cut back by 4 bases and J by 1 base. This CDR3 has 16 residues. Germline CDR1 is SGHDT and CDR2 is YYEEEE. This sequence was found in a human donor with chronic lymphocytic leukemia. The chain joins TRBV5-6 to TRBJ2-7; 9 nucleotides align to TRBD1. The source was PBMCs, collected after 24 months of ibrutinib treatment. The CDR3 DNA follows: TGTGCCAGCAGCCAGGCCGGGACAGGGCGTTCCTACGAGCAGTACTTC. Its protein product is CASSQAGTGRSYEQYF.